These 9 T cell receptor beta chains were sequenced from one sample in a study of HIV-infected patients and healthy controls. Alpha and beta constant-region primers primed reverse transcription of 400 to 500 ng RNA. Separate chain-specific third strand synthesis with multiplexing indices produced the alpha and beta libraries. TCRdb redid the calling of the 5' RACE reads with MiXCR, one entry per CDR3 protein. The table records 7,500 to 10,000 distinct CDR3 sequences, roughly 8% of them present only once. Whole blood was used without fractionation, so all unsorted peripheral T cells were included. Source: blood, taken before antiretroviral therapy. These receptor sequences come from an adult with HIV infection. The donor label of this sample is uncertain.

This clonotype was counted many times. The rearrangement links TRBV4-2 to TRBJ2-7; D remains ambiguous. CDR3 length: 13 amino acids. Germline V lookup: CDR1 LGHNA, CDR2 YNFKEQ. Between the trimmed V and J ends, which lost 0 bases and 3 bases, there was a span of 6 bases. In nucleotides, the CDR3 is TGTGCCAGCAGCCAAGAAGGAGACTACGAGCAGTACTTC. Protein: CASSQEGDYEQYF.

This clonotype was seen at least ten times. This chain links TRBV5-1 with TRBJ1-1; D remains unclear. Looked up from germline, CDR1 is SGHRS and CDR2 is YFSETQ. Trimming took 2 bases from V and 6 from J, leaving 14 bases between them. This CDR3 contains 14 residues. The CDR3 sequence: CASSLPGEIAEAFF. CDR3 DNA sequence: TGCGCCAGCAGCTTACCCGGTGAGATTGCTGAAGCTTTCTTT.

This clonotype has at least ten counts. The chain couples TRBV5-4 to TRBJ2-2; D may be TRBD1 (5 bases). CDR1 and CDR2 (germline): SGHNT, YYREEE (reference sequence). Between the trimmed V and J ends, which lost 2 bases and 2 bases, there was a span of 10 bases. This CDR3 spans 15 amino acids. Written as DNA, the CDR3 is TGTGCCAGCAGCTTCGGACACTCCAACACCGGGGAGCTGTTTTTT. This sequence encodes CASSFGHSNTGELFF.

This clonotype was counted at least ten times. The V and J genes are TRBV20-1 and TRBJ1-5, with a possible D match to TRBD1 (5 bases). CDR3 size: 13 residues. Germline CDR1 is DFQATT and CDR2 is SNEGSKA (reference sequence). V was cut by 6 bases and J by 5 bases, with 14 bases left in between. The DNA of the CDR3 is TGCAGTGCCGAGAGGAGCAGGGATCAGCCCCAGCATTTT. Protein sequence: CSAERSRDQPQHF.

This clonotype came up a few times. This chain links TRBV29-1 with TRBJ2-2; D is undetermined. CDR1 and CDR2 (germline): SQVTM, ANQGSEA. V was trimmed by 3 bases and J by 6 bases, leaving 11 bases between them. This CDR3 spans 13 amino acids. CDR3 nucleotide sequence: TGCAGCGTTGAGATAACGTCAGCCGGGGAGCTGTTTTTT. This sequence encodes CSVEITSAGELFF.

There are a few counts of this clonotype. The V and J genes are TRBV6-1 and TRBJ1-5; D is undetermined. The V and J ends lost 3 bases and 3 bases respectively, with 9 bases between them. Germline CDR1 reads MNHNS; CDR2 reads SASEGT. The CDR3 runs 14 residues. This chain's CDR3 is CASSDAVVNQPQHF. The CDR3 DNA sequence: TGTGCCAGCAGTGACGCGGTTGTCAATCAGCCCCAGCATTTT.

This clonotype was picked up many times. A junction boundary mismatches the germline segment, possibly from a read error. The rearrangement uses TRBV3-1 and TRBJ2-1; 8 positions match TRBD1. The CDR3 length is 12 residues. Germline V CDR1 and CDR2: LGHDT, YNNKEL (reference sequence). The CDR3 is CASSEDRGGLLF. The DNA for the CDR3 is TGTGCCAGCAGCGAAGACAGGGGAGGTCTGCTCTTC.

The chain couples TRBV3-1 to TRBJ2-6; D gene ambiguous. V was clipped by 9 bases and J by 0 bases, with 15 bases between them. From germline, CDR1 is LGHDT and CDR2 YNNKEL (reference sequence). The CDR3 runs 16 residues. CDR3 loop: CASRDSISSGANVLTF. The CDR3 DNA follows: TGTGCCAGTCGCGACTCCATCAGCTCTGGGGCCAACGTCCTGACTTTC.

Sample share makes this clonotype medium-sized. As DNA, the CDR3 is TGTGCCAGCAGTGGAGGGGTCATGAACACTGAAGCTTTCTTT. This codes for CASSGGVMNTEAFF. This chain links TRBV6-1 with TRBJ1-1, with TRBD1 as a possible D gene (5 bases). Per germline, CDR1 MNHNS and CDR2 SASEGT. This CDR3 comprises 14 residues. V was clipped by 4 bases and J by 0 bases, with 9 bases between them.